This T cell receptor (beta chain) was identified during a study of shared clonotypes between healthy human individuals. Overall study results and limits: Richness estimates generally favored naive over memory subsets. Between a handful of donors, naive CD4 clonotypes were shared at a level of around 4.8%. Clonotypes shared by all four sorted-subset donors had higher generation probabilities than non-shared clonotypes.

Researchers ran the assay at a deep level. Only in-frame clones appear in the TCRdb table, and some are missing; sequencing was by immunoSEQ multiplex PCR. Of approximately 2.1 million clones in the sample, over 90% were seen once. The germline V and J ends were trimmed by 1 base and 5 bases, with 13 bases remaining between them. The germline CDR1 and CDR2 sequences are SGHNT and YYREEE (reference sequence). The CDR3 runs to 14 residues. As for this clone: Its antigen remains unknown.

The source of this sequence is a man aged 18 to 29 in good health. Some clones in this sample may be carry-over from other donors' samples. The chain employs TRBV5-4 and TRBJ2-7; perhaps TRBD1 as D (6 bases). The sequenced sample consisted of naive CD4+ T cells from PBMCs. The subset was: CD45RA+ positively selected. The CDR3 nucleotides are TGTGCCAGCAGCTTGAACAGGGACGGGAACGAGCAGTACTTC. Protein product: CASSLNRDGNEQYF.